This T cell receptor beta chain comes out of a study of CD8 T cells in Susac syndrome. Negative isolation yielded CD8+ and CD4+ T cells; FACS enriched TEMRA cells. Reverse transcription of roughly 0.45 to 1 ug RNA was performed with random hexamers. Amplification of TCR beta CDR3 by immunoSEQ multiplex PCR spanned 54 Vbeta and 13 Jbeta. TCRdb itself ran the immunoSEQ multiplex PCR reads through MiXCR, one entry per CDR3 protein. The sample has some 120,000 distinct CDR3 sequences; approximately 96% are singletons. Comments on this clonotype: As yet, its antigen is unknown.

Broader study findings: Susac-specific public clones were found in both the total CD8+ and the CD8+ TEMRA repertoires, with sixteen in the former and several in the latter. It was in TEMRA cells and active patients that Susac CD8+ clonal expansion peaked.

CDR3 length: 13 residues. Trimming shortened V by 4 bases and J by 2 bases, and 5 bases separated the two germline ends. Germline CDR1 MNHEY, CDR2 SVGAGI. This TCR was sampled from a human donor with Susac syndrome. The sequenced material came from CD8+ T cells from PBMCs. V usage is TRBV6-5 and J usage is TRBJ2-2; D remains ambiguous. The CDR3 DNA sequence: TGTGCCAGCAGTTCTACAAACACCGGGGAGCTGTTTTTT. Its protein product is CASSSTNTGELFF.